A single TCR beta chain is shown here with its context. This clonotype was seen repeatedly, ten times or more. Its binding antigen is unknown. No base qualities exist here, and no much larger clone lies one base off it. The sample is drawn from a study of CD8 T cells in ankylosing spondylitis (dated by TCRdb to 2015 to 2018). About the investigation overall: The study profiled T cell receptor beta repertoires in healthy donors and ankylosing spondylitis patients to find disease-linked TCR variants. The full study cohort was made up of 25 ankylosing spondylitis patients and 95 to 130 healthy donors. Peripheral blood samples were taken, and synovial fluid was additionally collected from ankylosing spondylitis patients.

Sequencing relied on an Illumina HiSeq 2500. Quantitative 5'-RACE with molecular barcodes was used to prepare TCR beta libraries. The authors' analysis ran thus. A new computational method based on a probabilistic model of VDJ rearrangement was used to identify disease-linked TCR variants. TCRdb trimmed the raw reads at Q25, called clones with MiXCR and kept productive beta chains. CDR3 protein duplicates are merged, each entry listing the most common genes and DNA. It is TCRdb's table, rather than the study itself, that gives the V and J calls and clone size. This sample has about 240,000 distinct CDR3 sequences in its table, and under 8.5% of those were observed once. The ten most abundant clones make up roughly 4.9% of the sample. General conclusions and limits of the study: A TCR beta motif made up of several highly homologous amino acid variants appeared to be characteristic of blood from ankylosing spondylitis patients. The disease-linked clones were reported to be significantly enriched in matched synovial fluid samples from ankylosing spondylitis patients. Some of the motif variants had been reported before in the synovial fluid and blood of reactive arthritis patients, a finding that suggests common disease-initiation mechanisms. The disease-linked clones showed a CD8+ phenotype and occurred at relatively low frequencies in peripheral blood.

Spanning cysteine to phenylalanine, the CDR3 consists of 15 amino acids. Kept here is only the CDR3 DNA, which spans 45 bases and is read in frame from base 1. Germline trimming amounts to 1 base on V and 4 bases on J, with 4 as the count of junction bases outside the gene matches. Taken from the germline V gene, the CDR1 and CDR2 loops are SGDLS and YYNGEE. The sequenced sample was blood, either unsorted or a sorted T cell fraction (not recorded which). The clonotype was recovered from a female donor with ankylosing spondylitis or in good health (not recorded which). The rearranged segments are TRBV9 and TRBJ1-1, with TRBD1 identical over 10 junction bases. The CDR3 protein: CASSVRTGGGTEAFF. The DNA sequence is given as TGTGCCAGCAGCGTAAGGACAGGGGGAGGCACTGAAGCTTTCTTT. With all but the CDR3 taken from the reference TRBV9 and TRBJ1-1 genes, the full variable domain is: DSGVTQTPKHLITATGQRVTLRCSPRSGDLSVYWYQQSLDQGLQFLIQYYNGEERAKGNILERFSAQQFPDLHSELNLSSLELGDSALYFCASSVRTGGGTEAFFGQGTRLTVV.